This T cell receptor (beta chain) was sequenced during a study of blood T cells in healthy people across ages. Study-wide results and limits: Higher diversity and more naive CD4+ cells were features of long-lived donors, compared to aged donors. Age brought a roughly linear fall in TCR beta diversity measured per million T cells.

A note on this clonotype: The antigen remains undetermined.

Drawing of peripheral blood yielded 8.5 to 10 milliliters from each donor. Whenever a sample was processed, at least 6.5 million PBMCs were isolated. A J-beta primer mix and a sample-barcoded 5' primer were used in a second PCR of roughly 6 to 11 cycles. TCRdb re-called the 5' RACE reads with MiXCR, one entry per CDR3 protein. The repertoire includes 1.5 million or so distinct CDR3 sequences, 42% of them detected once, and around 4% sits in the top ten. Material for sequencing was blood. The receptor's source is a woman aged 18-29 years in good health.

For the CDR3, the DNA is TGTGCCAGCAGTTACTCGAAACTACTTCCCTCCTACGAGCAGTACTTC. It is translated as CASSYSKLLPSYEQYF. The chain links TRBV6-6 to TRBJ2-7, with unresolved D. Between the trimmed V and J ends, which lost 0 bases and 0 bases, there was a span of 12 bases. This CDR3 is 16 amino acids long. The V gene's germline CDR1 is MNHNY and CDR2 SVGAGI (reference sequence).